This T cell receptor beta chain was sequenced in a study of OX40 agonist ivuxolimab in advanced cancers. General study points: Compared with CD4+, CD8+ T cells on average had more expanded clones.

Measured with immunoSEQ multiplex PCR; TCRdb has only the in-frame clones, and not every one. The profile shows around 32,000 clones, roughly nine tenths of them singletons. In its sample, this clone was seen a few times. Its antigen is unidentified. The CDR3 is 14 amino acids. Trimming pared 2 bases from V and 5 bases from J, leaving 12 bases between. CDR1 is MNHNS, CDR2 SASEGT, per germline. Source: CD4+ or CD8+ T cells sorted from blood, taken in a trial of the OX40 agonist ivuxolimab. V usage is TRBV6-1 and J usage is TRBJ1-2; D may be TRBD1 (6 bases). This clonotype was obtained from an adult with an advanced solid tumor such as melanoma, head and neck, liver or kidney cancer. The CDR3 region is CASSETGPGYGYTF. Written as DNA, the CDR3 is TGTGCCAGCAGTGAAACAGGGCCAGGATATGGCTACACCTTC.